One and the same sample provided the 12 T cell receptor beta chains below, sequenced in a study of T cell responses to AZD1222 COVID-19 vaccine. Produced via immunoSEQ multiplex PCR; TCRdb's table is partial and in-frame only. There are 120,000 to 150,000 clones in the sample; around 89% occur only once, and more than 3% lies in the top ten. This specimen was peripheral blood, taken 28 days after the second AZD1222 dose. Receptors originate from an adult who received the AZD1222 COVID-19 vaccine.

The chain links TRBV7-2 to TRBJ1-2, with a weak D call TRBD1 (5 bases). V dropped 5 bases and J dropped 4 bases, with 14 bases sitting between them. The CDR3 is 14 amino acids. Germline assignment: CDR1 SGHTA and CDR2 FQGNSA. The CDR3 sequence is CASSPGTGVYGYTF. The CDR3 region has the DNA TGTGCCAGCAGCCCGGGGACCGGGGTCTATGGCTACACCTTC.

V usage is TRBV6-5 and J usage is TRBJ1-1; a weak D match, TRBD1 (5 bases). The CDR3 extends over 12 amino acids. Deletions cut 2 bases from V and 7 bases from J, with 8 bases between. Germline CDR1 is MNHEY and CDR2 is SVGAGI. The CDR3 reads CASSYGGSEAFF. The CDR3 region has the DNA TGTGCCAGCAGTTACGGGGGAAGTGAAGCTTTCTTT.

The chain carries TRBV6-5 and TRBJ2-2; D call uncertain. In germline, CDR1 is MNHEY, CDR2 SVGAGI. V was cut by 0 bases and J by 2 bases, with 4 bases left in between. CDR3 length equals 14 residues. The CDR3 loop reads CASSYSSNTGELFF. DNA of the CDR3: TGTGCCAGCAGTTACTCGAGCAACACCGGGGAGCTGTTTTTT.

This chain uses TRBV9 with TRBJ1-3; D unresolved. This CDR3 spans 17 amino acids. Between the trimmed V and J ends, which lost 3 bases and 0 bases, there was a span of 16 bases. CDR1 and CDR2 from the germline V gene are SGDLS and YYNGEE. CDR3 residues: CASSGTPRSNSGNTIYF. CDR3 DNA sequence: TGTGCCAGCAGCGGTACACCCCGCTCAAACTCTGGAAACACCATATATTTT.

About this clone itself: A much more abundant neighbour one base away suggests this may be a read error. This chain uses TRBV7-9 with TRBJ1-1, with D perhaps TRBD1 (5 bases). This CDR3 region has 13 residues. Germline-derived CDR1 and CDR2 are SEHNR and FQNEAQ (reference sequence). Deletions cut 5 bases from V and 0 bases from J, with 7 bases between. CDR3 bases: TGTGCCAGCAGCAGACAGATGAACACTGAAGCTTTCTTT. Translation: CASSRQMNTEAFF. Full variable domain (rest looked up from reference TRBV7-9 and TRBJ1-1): DTGVSQNPRHKITKRGQNVTFRCDPISEHNRLYWYRQTLGQGPEFLTYFQNEAQLEKSRLLSDRFSAERPKGSFSTLEIQRTEQGDSAMYLCASSRQMNTEAFFGQGTRLTVV.

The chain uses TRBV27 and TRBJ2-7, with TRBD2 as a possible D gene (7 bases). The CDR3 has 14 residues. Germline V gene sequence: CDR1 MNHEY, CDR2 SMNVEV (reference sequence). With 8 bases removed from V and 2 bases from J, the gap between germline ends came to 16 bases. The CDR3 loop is CASRKGGNTYEQYF. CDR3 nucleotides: TGTGCCAGCCGGAAGGGGGGGAATACCTACGAGCAGTACTTC.

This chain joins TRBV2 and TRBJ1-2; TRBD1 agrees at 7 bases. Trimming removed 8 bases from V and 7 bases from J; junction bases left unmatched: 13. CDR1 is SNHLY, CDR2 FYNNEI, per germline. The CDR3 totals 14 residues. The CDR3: CASSNRGRSGGYTF. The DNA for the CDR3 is TGTGCCAGCTCAAACAGGGGCCGGAGTGGTGGCTACACCTTC.

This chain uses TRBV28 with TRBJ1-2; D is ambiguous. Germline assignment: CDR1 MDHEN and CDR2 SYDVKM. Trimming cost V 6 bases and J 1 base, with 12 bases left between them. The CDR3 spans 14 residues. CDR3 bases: TGTGCCAGCAGGCCTGTCGAGGTTAACTATGGCTACACCTTC. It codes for CASRPVEVNYGYTF.

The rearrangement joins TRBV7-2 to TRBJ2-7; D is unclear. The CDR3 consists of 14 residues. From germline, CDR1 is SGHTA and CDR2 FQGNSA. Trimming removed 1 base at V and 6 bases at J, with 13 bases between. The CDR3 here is CASSLGPELGEQYF. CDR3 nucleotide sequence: TGTGCCAGCAGCTTAGGCCCCGAACTGGGCGAGCAGTACTTC.

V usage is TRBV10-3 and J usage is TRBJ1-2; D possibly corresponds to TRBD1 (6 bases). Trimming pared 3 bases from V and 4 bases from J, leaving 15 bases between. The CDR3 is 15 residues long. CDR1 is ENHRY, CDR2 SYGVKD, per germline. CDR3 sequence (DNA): TGTGCCATCAGTGAACGACAGGACTCCCTCTATGGCTACACCTTC. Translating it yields CAISERQDSLYGYTF.

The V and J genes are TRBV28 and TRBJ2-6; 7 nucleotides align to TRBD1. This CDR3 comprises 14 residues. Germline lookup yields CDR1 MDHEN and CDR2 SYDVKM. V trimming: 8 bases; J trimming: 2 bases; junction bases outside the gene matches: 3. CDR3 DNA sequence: TGTGCCAGCGCAAGGGGGCCTGGGGCCAACGTCCTGACTTTC. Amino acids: CASARGPGANVLTF. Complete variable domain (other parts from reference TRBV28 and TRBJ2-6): DVKVTQSSRYLVKRTGEKVFLECVQDMDHENMFWYRQDPGLGLRLIYFSYDVKMKEKGDIPEGYSVSREKKERFSLILESASTNQTSMYLCASARGPGANVLTFGAGSRLTVL.

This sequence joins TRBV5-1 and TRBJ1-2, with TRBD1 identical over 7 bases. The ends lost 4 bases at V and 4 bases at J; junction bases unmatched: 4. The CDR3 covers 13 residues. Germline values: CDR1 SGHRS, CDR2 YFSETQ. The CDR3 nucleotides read TGCGCCAGCAGCGACCAGGGGGGCTATGGCTACACCTTC. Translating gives CASSDQGGYGYTF.